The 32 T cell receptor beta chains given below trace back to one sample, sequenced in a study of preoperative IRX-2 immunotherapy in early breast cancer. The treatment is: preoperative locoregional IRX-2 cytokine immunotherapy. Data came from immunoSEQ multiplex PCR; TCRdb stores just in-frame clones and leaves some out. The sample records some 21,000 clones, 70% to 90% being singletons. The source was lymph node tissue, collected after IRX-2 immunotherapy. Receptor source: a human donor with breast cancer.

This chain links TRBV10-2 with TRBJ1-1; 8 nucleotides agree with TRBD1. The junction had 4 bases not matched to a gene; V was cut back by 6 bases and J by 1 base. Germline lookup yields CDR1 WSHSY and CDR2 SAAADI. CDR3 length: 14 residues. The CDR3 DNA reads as TGCGCCAGCAGACCGACAGGGGAGAACACTGAAGCTTTCTTT. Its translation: CASRPTGENTEAFF.

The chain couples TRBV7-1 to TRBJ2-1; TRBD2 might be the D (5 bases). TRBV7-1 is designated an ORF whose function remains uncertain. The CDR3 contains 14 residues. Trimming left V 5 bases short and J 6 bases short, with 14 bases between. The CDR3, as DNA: TGTGCCAGCAGCCCGTATGAGCGGAGCAATGAGCAGTTCTTC. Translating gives CASSPYERSNEQFF.

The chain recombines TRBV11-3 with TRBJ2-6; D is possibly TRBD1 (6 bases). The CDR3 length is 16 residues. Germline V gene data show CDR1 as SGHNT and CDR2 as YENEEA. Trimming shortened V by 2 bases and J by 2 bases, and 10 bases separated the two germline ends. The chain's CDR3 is CASSLFAGAGANVLTF. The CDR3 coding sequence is TGTGCCAGCAGCTTATTTGCAGGGGCTGGGGCCAACGTCCTGACTTTC.

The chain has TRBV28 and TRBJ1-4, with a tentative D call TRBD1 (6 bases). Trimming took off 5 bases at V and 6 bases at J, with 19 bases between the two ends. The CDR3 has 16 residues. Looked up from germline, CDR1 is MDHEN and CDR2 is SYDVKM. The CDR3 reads CASSALGLGGDEKLFF. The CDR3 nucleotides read TGTGCCAGCAGTGCCTTGGGACTGGGGGGCGATGAAAAACTGTTTTTT.

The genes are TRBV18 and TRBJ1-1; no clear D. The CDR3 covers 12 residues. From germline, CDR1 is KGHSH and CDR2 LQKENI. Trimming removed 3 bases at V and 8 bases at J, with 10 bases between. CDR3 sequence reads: CASSPPTGEAFF. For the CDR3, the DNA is TGTGCCAGCTCACCCCCAACGGGGGAAGCTTTCTTT.

CDR3 amino acids: CATSPSPGGGQPQHF. CDR3 sequence (DNA): TGTGCCACCAGCCCCTCTCCTGGGGGCGGCCAGCCCCAGCATTTT. V and J are TRBV15 and TRBJ1-5; D possibly corresponds to TRBD1 (6 bases). V was shortened by 5 bases and J by 7 bases, with 18 bases between the two germline ends. There are 15 residues in the CDR3. Per the germline V gene, CDR1 is LNHNV and CDR2 is YYDKDF (reference sequence).

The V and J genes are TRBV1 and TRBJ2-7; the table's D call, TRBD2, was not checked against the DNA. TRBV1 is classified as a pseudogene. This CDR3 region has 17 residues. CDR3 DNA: TGCGCCAGCAGCCAAGATGGGCCCAGCGGGAGGTCCTACGAGCAGTACTTC. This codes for CASSQDGPSGRSYEQYF.

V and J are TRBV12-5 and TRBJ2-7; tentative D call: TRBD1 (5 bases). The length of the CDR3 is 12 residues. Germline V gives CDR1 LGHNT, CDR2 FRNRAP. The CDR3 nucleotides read TGTGCCAGCACCACGGACACCTACGAGCAGTACTTC. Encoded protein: CASTTDTYEQYF.

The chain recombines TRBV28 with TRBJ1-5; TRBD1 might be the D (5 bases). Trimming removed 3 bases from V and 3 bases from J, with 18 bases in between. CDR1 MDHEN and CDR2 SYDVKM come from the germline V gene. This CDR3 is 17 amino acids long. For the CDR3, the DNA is TGTGCCAGCAGTTTGTTCCCGAGACAGACAAACAATCAGCCCCAGCATTTT. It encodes CASSLFPRQTNNQPQHF.

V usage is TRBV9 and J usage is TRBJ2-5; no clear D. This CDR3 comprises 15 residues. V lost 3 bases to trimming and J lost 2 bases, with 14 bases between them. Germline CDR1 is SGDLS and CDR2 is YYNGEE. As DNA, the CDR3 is TGTGCCAGCAGCGCAGATGGACGGGCACAAGAGACCCAGTACTTC. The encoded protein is CASSADGRAQETQYF.

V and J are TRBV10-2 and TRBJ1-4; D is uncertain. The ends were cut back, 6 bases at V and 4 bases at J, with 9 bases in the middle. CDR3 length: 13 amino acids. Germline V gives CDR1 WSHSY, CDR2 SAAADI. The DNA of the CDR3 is TGCGCCAGCAGGACAACAGATAATGAAAAACTGTTTTTT. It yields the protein CASRTTDNEKLFF.

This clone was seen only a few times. CDR3 nucleotide sequence: TGTGCCAGCAGTTACTCTGGGCTAGCGGGCTACGAGCAGTACTTC. Encoded protein: CASSYSGLAGYEQYF. The chain employs TRBV6-8 and TRBJ2-7, with TRBD2 identical over 8 bases. The germline CDR1 and CDR2 sequences are MNHGY and SAAAGT. The ends lost 0 bases at V and 3 bases at J; junction bases unmatched: 4. CDR3 length: 15 residues.

CDR3 region: CASSFLSFGLNTEAFF. In nucleotides, the CDR3 is TGTGCCAGCAGTTTCTTATCTTTTGGATTGAACACTGAAGCTTTCTTT. This chain joins TRBV28 and TRBJ1-1; D gene ambiguous. The CDR3 has 16 amino acids. V lost 3 bases, J lost 0 bases, and 14 bases lay in between. Germline CDR1 MDHEN, CDR2 SYDVKM.

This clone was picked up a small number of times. The CDR3 DNA reads as TGTGCCAGCATGGGCAGGGGCTTAATCTATGGCTACACCTTC. Translating gives CASMGRGLIYGYTF. The chain links TRBV2 to TRBJ1-2, with D possibly being TRBD1 (6 bases). V was cut by 7 bases and J by 4 bases, with 16 bases left in between. Germline V gene data show CDR1 as SNHLY and CDR2 as FYNNEI. The CDR3 spans 14 residues.

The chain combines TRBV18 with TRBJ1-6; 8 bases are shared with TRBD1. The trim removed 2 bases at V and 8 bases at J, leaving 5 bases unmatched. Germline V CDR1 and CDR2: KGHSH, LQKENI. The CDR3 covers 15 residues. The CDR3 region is CASSPAATGDSPLHF. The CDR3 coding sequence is TGTGCCAGCTCACCAGCCGCGACAGGGGATTCACCCCTCCACTTT.

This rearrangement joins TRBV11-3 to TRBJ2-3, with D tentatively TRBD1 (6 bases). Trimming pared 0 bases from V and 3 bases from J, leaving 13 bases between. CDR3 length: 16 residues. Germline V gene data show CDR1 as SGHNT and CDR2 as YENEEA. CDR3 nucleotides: TGTGCCAGCAGCTTAGACCTACAGGGTGCAACAGATACGCAGTATTTT. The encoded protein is CASSLDLQGATDTQYF.

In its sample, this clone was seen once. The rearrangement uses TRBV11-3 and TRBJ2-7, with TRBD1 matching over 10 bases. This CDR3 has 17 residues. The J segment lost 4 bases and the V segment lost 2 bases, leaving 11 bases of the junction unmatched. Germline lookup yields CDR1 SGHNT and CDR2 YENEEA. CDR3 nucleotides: TGTGCCAGCAGCTTACTACCTTTTGACAGGGGGCGATACGAGCAGTACTTC. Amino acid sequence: CASSLLPFDRGRYEQYF. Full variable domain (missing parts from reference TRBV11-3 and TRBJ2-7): EAGVVQSPRYKIIEKKQPVAFWCNPISGHNTLYWYLQNLGQGPELLIRYENEEAVDDSQLPKDRFSAERLKGVDSTLKIQPAELGDSAVYLCASSLLPFDRGRYEQYFGPGTRLTVT.

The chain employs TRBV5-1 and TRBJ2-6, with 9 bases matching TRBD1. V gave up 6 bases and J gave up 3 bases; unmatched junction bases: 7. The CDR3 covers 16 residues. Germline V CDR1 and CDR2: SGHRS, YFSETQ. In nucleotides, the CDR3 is TGCGCCAGCACCCAAACAGGGGGCGGTGGGGCCAACGTCCTGACTTTC. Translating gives CASTQTGGGGANVLTF.

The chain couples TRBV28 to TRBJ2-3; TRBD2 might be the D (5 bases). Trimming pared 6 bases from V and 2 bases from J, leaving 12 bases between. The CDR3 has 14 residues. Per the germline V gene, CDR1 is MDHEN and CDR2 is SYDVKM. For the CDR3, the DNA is TGTGCCAGCAGGGAGGACTCAAACACAGATACGCAGTATTTT. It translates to CASREDSNTDTQYF. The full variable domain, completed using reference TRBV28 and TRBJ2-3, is DVKVTQSSRYLVKRTGEKVFLECVQDMDHENMFWYRQDPGLGLRLIYFSYDVKMKEKGDIPEGYSVSREKKERFSLILESASTNQTSMYLCASREDSNTDTQYFGPGTRLTVL.

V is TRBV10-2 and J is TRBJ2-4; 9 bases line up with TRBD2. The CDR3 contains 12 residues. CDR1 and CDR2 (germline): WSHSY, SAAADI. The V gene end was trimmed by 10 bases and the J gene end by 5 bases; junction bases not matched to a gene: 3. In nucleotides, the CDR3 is TGCGCCACCCAGCGGGAGGAAAACATTCAGTACTTC. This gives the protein CATQREENIQYF.

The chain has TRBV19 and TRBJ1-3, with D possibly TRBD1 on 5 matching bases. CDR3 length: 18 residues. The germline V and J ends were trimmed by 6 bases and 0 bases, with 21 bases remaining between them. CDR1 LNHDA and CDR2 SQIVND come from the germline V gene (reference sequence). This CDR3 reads CASRRYRAGKPSGNTIYF. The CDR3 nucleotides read TGTGCCAGTAGACGATACCGCGCAGGGAAGCCCTCTGGAAACACCATATATTTT.

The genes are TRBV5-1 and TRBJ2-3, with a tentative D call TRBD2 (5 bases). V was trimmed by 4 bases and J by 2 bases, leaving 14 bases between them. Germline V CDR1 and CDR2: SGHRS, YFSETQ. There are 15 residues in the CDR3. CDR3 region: CASSPMIGLTDTQYF. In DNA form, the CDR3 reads TGCGCCAGCAGCCCGATGATAGGACTCACAGATACGCAGTATTTT.

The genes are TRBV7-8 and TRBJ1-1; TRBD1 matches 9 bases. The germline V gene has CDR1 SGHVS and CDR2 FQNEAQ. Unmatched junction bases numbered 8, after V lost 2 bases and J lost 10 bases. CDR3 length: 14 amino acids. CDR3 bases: TGTGCCAGCAGCTTAATGGGACAGGGAAGAGGAGCTTTCTTT. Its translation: CASSLMGQGRGAFF.

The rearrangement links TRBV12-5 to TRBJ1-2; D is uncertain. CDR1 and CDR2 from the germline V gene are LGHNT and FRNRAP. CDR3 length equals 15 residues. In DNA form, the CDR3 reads TGTGCCAGCACCCACGGACGGCTCACTAACTATGGCTACACCTTC. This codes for CASTHGRLTNYGYTF.

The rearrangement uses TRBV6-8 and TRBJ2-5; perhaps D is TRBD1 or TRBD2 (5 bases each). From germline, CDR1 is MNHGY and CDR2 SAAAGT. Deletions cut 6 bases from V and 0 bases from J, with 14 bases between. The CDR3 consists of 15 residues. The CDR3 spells CASSASEGYQETQYF. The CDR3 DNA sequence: TGTGCCAGCAGCGCAAGCGAGGGGTACCAAGAGACCCAGTACTTC.

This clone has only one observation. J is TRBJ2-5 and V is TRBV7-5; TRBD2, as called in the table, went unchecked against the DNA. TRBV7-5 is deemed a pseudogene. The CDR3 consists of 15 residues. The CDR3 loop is CASSLAGTLQETQYF. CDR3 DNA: TGTGCCAGCAGCTTGGCCGGGACTCTGCAAGAGACCCAGTACTTC.

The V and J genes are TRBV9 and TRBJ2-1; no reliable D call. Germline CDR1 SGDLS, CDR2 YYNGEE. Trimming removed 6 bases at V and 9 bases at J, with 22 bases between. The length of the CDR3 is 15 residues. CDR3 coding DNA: TGTGCCAGCAAGGTTGGGGTCACCCCCAATGGTGAGCAGTTCTTC. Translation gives CASKVGVTPNGEQFF.

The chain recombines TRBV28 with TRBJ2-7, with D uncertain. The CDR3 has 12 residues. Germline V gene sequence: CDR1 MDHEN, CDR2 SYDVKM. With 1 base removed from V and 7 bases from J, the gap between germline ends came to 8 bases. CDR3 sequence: CASSLFNGEQYF. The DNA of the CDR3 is TGTGCCAGCAGTTTATTTAATGGGGAGCAGTACTTC. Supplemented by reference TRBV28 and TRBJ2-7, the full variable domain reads DVKVTQSSRYLVKRTGEKVFLECVQDMDHENMFWYRQDPGLGLRLIYFSYDVKMKEKGDIPEGYSVSREKKERFSLILESASTNQTSMYLCASSLFNGEQYFGPGTRLTVT.

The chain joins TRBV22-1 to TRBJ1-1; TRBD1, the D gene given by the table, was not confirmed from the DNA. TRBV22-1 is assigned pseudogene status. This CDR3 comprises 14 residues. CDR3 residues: CASRGTGKVTEAFF. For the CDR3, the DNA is TGTGCCAGCAGGGGGACAGGAAAGGTTACTGAAGCTTTCTTT.

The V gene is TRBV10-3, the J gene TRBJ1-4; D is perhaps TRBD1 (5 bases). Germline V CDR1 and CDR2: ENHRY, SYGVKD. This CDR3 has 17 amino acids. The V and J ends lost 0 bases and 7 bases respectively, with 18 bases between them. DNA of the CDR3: TGTGCCATCAGTGAGTCGAGGTTGTCAGGGCTCGGTGAAAAACTGTTTTTT. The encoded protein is CAISESRLSGLGEKLFF.

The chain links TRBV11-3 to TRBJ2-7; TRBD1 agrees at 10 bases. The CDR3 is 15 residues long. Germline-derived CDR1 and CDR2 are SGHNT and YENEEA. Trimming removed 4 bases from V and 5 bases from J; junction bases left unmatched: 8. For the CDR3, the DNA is TGTGCCAGCAGCTCCCCGGGACAGGGGACGAACGAGCAGTACTTC. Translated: CASSSPGQGTNEQYF.

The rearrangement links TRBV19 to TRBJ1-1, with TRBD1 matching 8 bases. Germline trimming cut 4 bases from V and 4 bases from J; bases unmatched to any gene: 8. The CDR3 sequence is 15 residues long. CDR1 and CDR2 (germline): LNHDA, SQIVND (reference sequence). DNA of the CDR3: TGTGCCAGTAGTACAGGACAGGGAGGGTTCACTGAAGCTTTCTTT. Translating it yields CASSTGQGGFTEAFF.